A single T cell receptor (beta chain) is shown here with its context. Its target is not known. This record belongs to a study of blood T cells in healthy people across ages. Study-wide context: About one barcoded beta molecule was captured per two T cells (by template switching).

The CDR3 runs to 12 residues. Deletions cut 5 bases from V and 5 bases from J, with 6 bases between. Germline V CDR1 and CDR2: LNHNV, YYDKDF (reference sequence). Using a J-beta primer mix together with a sample-barcoded 5' primer, a second PCR was run for roughly 6 to 12 cycles. Carrying 12 random nucleotides, a template-switch adaptor labeled each individual cDNA molecule. MiXCR, applied by TCRdb to the 5' RACE reads, yields one record per CDR3 protein. The table includes 1.5 million to 2 million distinct CDR3 sequences, about 39% detected once. General observations from the study: Roughly linear declines in TCR beta diversity per million T cells occurred with age. Higher diversity and more naive CD4+ cells were features of long-lived donors, compared to aged donors.

The source is a human donor in good health. The V gene is TRBV15, the J gene TRBJ2-2; the D is unclear. The sequenced sample was blood. CDR3 nucleotide sequence: TGTGCCACCAGCGCTGAGACCGGGGAGCTGTTTTTT. It encodes CATSAETGELFF.